This TCR beta chain was profiled in a study of blood T cells in healthy people across ages. As for the study in general: About one barcoded beta molecule per two T cells was captured by template switching. Broader study findings: Among long-lived donors, naive CD4+ cells were more numerous and diversity higher than in aged donors. Per million T cells, TCR beta diversity dropped roughly linearly as age increased.

Donor samples were obtained from healthy Caucasian individuals from Russia, aged about 6 to 95. Combining a sample-barcoded 5' primer with a J-beta primer mix, a second PCR ran for about 6 to 12 cycles. TCRdb itself ran the 5' RACE reads through MiXCR, one entry per CDR3 protein. The sample carries hundreds of thousands of distinct CDR3 sequences, 45% to 70% recorded once. This clonotype was seen a handful of times. Its antigen remains unidentified. Germline CDR1 reads MNHEY; CDR2 reads SMNVEV (reference sequence). This CDR3 contains 13 residues. V was trimmed by 0 bases and J by 9 bases, leaving 9 bases between them.

The TCR originated in a man aged 40-55 years in good health. The specimen was blood. The chain links TRBV27 to TRBJ2-1; D perhaps matches TRBD2 (5 bases). The CDR3, as DNA: TGTGCCAGCAGTTTATCCTCCGCGGGTGAGCAGTTCTTC. Translated, it gives CASSLSSAGEQFF.